Listed below are T cell receptor beta chains from one sample, sequenced in a study of cytomegalovirus exposure and HLA in healthy donors. The table came from immunoSEQ multiplex PCR; TCRdb's copy has only in-frame clones and leaves some out. In the table there are about 140,000 clones, 80% of which are singletons. Sequenced input: PBMCs. The receptor set was obtained from a man aged 35 to 55 in good health and CMV-seropositive. Both conserved end residues are part of each CDR3. The D gene is left open where the match is weak. The size field is filled for only some rows; it gives once, few, many or a size class.

abundance	v_gene	j_gene	d_gene	CDR3aa	CDR3nt
.	TRBV5-1	TRBJ2-3	TRBD2	CASSLELAGGRGTDTQYF	TGCGCCAGCAGCTTGGAACTAGCGGGAGGAAGGGGCACAGATACGCAGTATTTT
.	TRBV10-1	TRBJ2-7	.	CASGQGEQGQYF	TGCGCCTCGGGTCAGGGCGAACAAGGGCAGTACTTC
once	TRBV10-3	TRBJ1-1	.	CAISERSIEAFF	TGTGCCATCAGTGAGCGGTCTATTGAAGCTTTCTTT
.	TRBV13	TRBJ2-1	TRBD2	CASSLEGASGVSYNEQFF	TGTGCCAGCAGCTTAGAGGGGGCTAGCGGGGTATCCTACAATGAGCAGTTCTTC
.	TRBV2	TRBJ1-4	TRBD1	CASSFNRGPGEKLFF	TGTGCCAGCAGTTTTAACAGGGGGCCCGGTGAAAAACTGTTTTTT
.	TRBV7-2	TRBJ2-7	.	CASTRGSSYEQYF	TGTGCCAGTACAAGGGGATCCTCCTACGAGCAGTACTTC
.	TRBV6-5	TRBJ1-1	TRBD1	CASSPPGQMNTEAFF	TGTGCCAGCAGTCCTCCGGGACAGATGAACACTGAAGCTTTCTTT
.	TRBV7-9	TRBJ1-4	.	CASSPHLPGNEKLFF	TGTGCCAGCAGCCCACACCTCCCGGGGAATGAAAAACTGTTTTTT
.	TRBV4-3	TRBJ2-7	TRBD1	CASSHRTGASYEQYF	TGCGCCAGCAGCCACCGGACAGGGGCCTCCTACGAGCAGTACTTC
.	TRBV9	TRBJ2-3	.	CASSRSVSTDTQYF	TGTGCCAGCAGCAGAAGCGTAAGCACAGATACGCAGTATTTT
.	TRBV6-5	TRBJ2-7	TRBD2	CASSFGGKDEQYF	TGTGCCAGCAGTTTCGGGGGGAAGGACGAGCAGTACTTC
.	TRBV9	TRBJ2-7	TRBD2	CASSLSGGLYEQYF	TGTGCCAGCAGCCTCAGCGGGGGCCTCTACGAGCAGTACTTC
once	TRBV7-2	TRBJ2-2	TRBD2	CASSQVGGAGGELFF	TGTGCCAGCAGCCAGGTCGGGGGGGCCGGCGGGGAGCTGTTTTTT
.	TRBV5-1	TRBJ2-7	.	CASSLDTRGRDEQYF	TGCGCCAGCAGCTTGGACACCCGGGGAAGGGACGAGCAGTACTTC
.	TRBV6-1	TRBJ1-2	TRBD1	CASSEAPRDSSGYTF	TGTGCCAGCAGTGAAGCGCCCCGGGACAGTAGTGGCTACACCTTC
.	TRBV29-1	TRBJ1-1	TRBD1	CSVVGTGLGAFF	TGCAGCGTTGTGGGGACAGGCCTGGGGGCTTTCTTT
.	TRBV2	TRBJ2-5	.	CASGQAQETQYF	TGTGCCAGCGGTCAGGCACAAGAGACCCAGTACTTC
.	TRBV4-2	TRBJ2-7	TRBD2	CASSHRLAGGSDEQYF	TGTGCCAGCAGCCATCGACTAGCGGGAGGTTCTGACGAGCAGTACTTC
.	TRBV7-9	TRBJ2-1	TRBD1	CASTRQGASYNEQFF	TGTGCCAGCACGAGACAGGGGGCATCCTACAATGAGCAGTTCTTC
few	TRBV15	TRBJ1-5	.	CATSRVTGGQPQHF	TGTGCCACCAGCAGAGTCACGGGGGGACAGCCCCAGCATTTT
.	TRBV5-6	TRBJ2-7	.	CASSLGLEHYEQYF	TGTGCCAGCAGCTTGGGACTGGAGCACTACGAGCAGTACTTC
.	TRBV5-5	TRBJ2-7	TRBD1	CASSLRDHQGGLYEQYF	TGTGCCAGCAGCCTCCGGGACCACCAAGGGGGCCTCTACGAGCAGTACTTC
once	TRBV7-2	TRBJ2-3	TRBD2	CASTTGGALDTQYF	TGTGCCAGCACGACCGGGGGGGCCCTAGATACGCAGTATTTT
.	TRBV4-1	TRBJ1-5	.	CASSQVLQGKNQPQHF	TGCGCCAGCAGCCAAGTACTCCAGGGTAAAAATCAGCCCCAGCATTTT
.	TRBV6-1	TRBJ1-5	TRBD1	CASSEGQGRNQPQHF	TGTGCCAGCAGTGAGGGACAGGGGAGAAATCAGCCCCAGCATTTT
few	TRBV7-9	TRBJ1-4	TRBD1	CASSSTGADEKLFF	TGTGCCAGCAGCTCGACAGGGGCCGATGAAAAACTGTTTTTT
.	TRBV18	TRBJ2-7	TRBD1	CASSPNRDRLSYEQYF	TGTGCCAGCTCACCGAACCGGGACAGACTCTCCTACGAGCAGTACTTC